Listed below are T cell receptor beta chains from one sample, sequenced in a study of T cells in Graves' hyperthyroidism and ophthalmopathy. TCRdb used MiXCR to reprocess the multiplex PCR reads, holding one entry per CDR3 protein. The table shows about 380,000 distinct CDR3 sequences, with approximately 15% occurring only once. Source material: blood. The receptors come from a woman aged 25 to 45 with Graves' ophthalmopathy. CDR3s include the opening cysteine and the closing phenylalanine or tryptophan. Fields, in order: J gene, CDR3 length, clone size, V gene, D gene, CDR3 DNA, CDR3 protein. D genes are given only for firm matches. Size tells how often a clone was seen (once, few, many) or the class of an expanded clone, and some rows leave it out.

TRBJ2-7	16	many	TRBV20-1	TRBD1	TGCAGTGCAATAGGACCCGGACAGGGAATAATTTACGAGCAGTACTTC	CSAIGPGQGIIYEQYF
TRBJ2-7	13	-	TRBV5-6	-	TGTGCCAGCAGCTTGAACAACTTGAGGGAGCAGTACTTC	CASSLNNLREQYF
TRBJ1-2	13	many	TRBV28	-	TGTGCCAGCAGTTATGCGGGGGAGTCTGGCTACACCTTC	CASSYAGESGYTF
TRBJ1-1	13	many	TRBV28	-	TGTGCCAGCAGTTTTAAGTTGAACACTGAAGCTTTCTTT	CASSFKLNTEAFF
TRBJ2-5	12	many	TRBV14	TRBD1	TGTGCCAGCAGCCTGGACAGGGAGACCCAGTACTTC	CASSLDRETQYF
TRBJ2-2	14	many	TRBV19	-	TGTGCCAGTAGAGGTTGGGGAAACACCGGGGAGCTGTTTTTT	CASRGWGNTGELFF
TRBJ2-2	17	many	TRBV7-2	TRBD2	TGTGCCAGCAGCGTAAGACCGGGACTAGCGGTTACCGGGGAGCTGTTTTTT	CASSVRPGLAVTGELFF
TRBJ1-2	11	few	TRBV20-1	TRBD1	TGCAGTGCTACAGGGGGGGATGGCTACACCTTC	CSATGGDGYTF
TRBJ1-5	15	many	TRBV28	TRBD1	TGTGCCAGCAGTCCTCCGTTGACAGGGGTTACGCCCCAGCATTTT	CASSPPLTGVTPQHF
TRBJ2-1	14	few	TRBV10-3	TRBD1	TGTGCCATCAGTGGGACAGGGTTGGAAAATGAGCAGTTCTTC	CAISGTGLENEQFF
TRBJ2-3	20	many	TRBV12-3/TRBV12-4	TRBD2	TGTGCCAGCAGTCCCACCCCACTAGCGGGGACCACTAGAAGCACAGATACGCAGTATTTT	CASSPTPLAGTTRSTDTQYF
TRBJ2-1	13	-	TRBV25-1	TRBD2	TGTGCCAGCAGTGAGTCGCGGGGGGCTCGGCAGTTCTTC	CASSESRGARQFF
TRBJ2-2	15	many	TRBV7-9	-	TGTGCCAGCAGCTTAGAGTTAGTGGACACCGGGGAGCTGTTTTTT	CASSLELVDTGELFF
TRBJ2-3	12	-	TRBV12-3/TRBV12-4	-	TGTGCCAGCAGTTTTTCCCGGAGTACGCAGTATTTT	CASSFSRSTQYF
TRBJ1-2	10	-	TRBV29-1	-	TGCAGCGTCGACCAGAATGGCTACACCTTC	CSVDQNGYTF
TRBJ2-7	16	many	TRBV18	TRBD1	TGTGCCAGCTCATCTTGGGGACAGGGGGCCGCCTACGAGCAGTACTTC	CASSSWGQGAAYEQYF
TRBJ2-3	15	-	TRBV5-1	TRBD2	TGCGCCAGCAGCCCCGGGAGGGGGGGTACAGATACGCAGTATTTT	CASSPGRGGTDTQYF
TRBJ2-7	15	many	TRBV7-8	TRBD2	TGTGCCAGCAGCTTAGAGCTAGCGGGGGGCTACGAGCAGTACTTC	CASSLELAGGYEQYF
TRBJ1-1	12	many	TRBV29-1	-	TGCAGCGTTGGGCAGCTAAACACTGAAGCTTTCTTT	CSVGQLNTEAFF
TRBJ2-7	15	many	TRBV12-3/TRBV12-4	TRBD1	TGTGCCAGCAGTCCTCCCGGGACAGGGACGGGTGAGCAGTACTTC	CASSPPGTGTGEQYF
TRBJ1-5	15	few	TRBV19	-	TGTGCCAGTACCGGGACTTTTGGTCGCAATCAGCCCCAGCATTTT	CASTGTFGRNQPQHF
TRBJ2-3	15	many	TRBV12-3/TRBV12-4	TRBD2	TGTGCCAGCAGTTTGAGCGGGGCAGTCACAGATACGCAGTATTTT	CASSLSGAVTDTQYF
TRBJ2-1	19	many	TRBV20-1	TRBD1	TGCAGTGCTAGAGATCGGCGACAGGGTACGGGTTCGACCTACAATGAGCAGTTCTTC	CSARDRRQGTGSTYNEQFF
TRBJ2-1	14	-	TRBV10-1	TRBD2	TGCGCCAGCAGTCGACTAGCGGGGGACGATGAGCAGTTCTTC	CASSRLAGDDEQFF
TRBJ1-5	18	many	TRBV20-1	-	TGCAGTGCTAGCAGAAGGATTCCCGGGAGAGGCAGCAATCAGCCCCAGCATTTT	CSASRRIPGRGSNQPQHF
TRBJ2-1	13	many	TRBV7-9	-	TGTGCCAGCACCCTGGTAGCCTACAATGAGCAGTTCTTC	CASTLVAYNEQFF
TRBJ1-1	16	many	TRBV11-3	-	TGTGCCAGCAGCTTAGGTTCGGGAGAGCCCAACACTGAAGCTTTCTTT	CASSLGSGEPNTEAFF
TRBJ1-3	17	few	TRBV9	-	TGTGCCAGCAGCGAGGGGCTTACCTCAGGGAGACGCAACACCATATATTTT	CASSEGLTSGRRNTIYF
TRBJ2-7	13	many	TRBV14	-	TGTGCCAGCAGCCAAGTAAGACCGGGTGAGCAGTACTTC	CASSQVRPGEQYF
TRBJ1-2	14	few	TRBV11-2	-	TGTGCCAGCAGCTTATCTGGGGGGACCTATGGCTACATCTTC	CASSLSGGTYGYIF
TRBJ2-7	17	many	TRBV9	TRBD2	TGTGCCAGCAGCGTAACCGGGACTAGCGGGGGGGCCGACGAGCAGTACTTC	CASSVTGTSGGADEQYF
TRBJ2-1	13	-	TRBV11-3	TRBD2	TGTGCCAGCAGTGCGGGGGAGGTTAATGAGCAGTTCTTC	CASSAGEVNEQFF
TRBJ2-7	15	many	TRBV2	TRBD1	TGTGCCAGCCAAATTGAACAGGGGACGACCTACGAGCAGTACTTC	CASQIEQGTTYEQYF
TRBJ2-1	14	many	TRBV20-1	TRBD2	TGCAGTGCTCCCGGGACTAGCGACTACAATGAGCAGTTCTTC	CSAPGTSDYNEQFF
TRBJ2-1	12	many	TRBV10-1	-	TGCGCCAGCAGTCAAGGGTCAATCGGGCAGTTCTTC	CASSQGSIGQFF
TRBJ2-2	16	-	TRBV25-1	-	TGTGCCAGCAGTGACGCAGGCCCGATACCTGACGGGGAGCTGTTTTTT	CASSDAGPIPDGELFF
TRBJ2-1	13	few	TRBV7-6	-	TGTGCCAGCAGTACAGAATCCTACAATGAGCAGTTCTTC	CASSTESYNEQFF
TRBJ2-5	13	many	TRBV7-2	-	TGTGCCAGCAGCCTCTGGAACCCAGAGACCCAGTACTTC	CASSLWNPETQYF
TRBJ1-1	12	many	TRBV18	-	TGTGCCAGCTCACCTACGAACACTGAAGCTTTCTTT	CASSPTNTEAFF
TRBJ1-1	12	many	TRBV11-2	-	TGTGCCAGCAGCTTAGATTTGGGTGAAGCTTTCTTT	CASSLDLGEAFF
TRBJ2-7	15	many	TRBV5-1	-	TGCGCCAGCAGACAAGGACAGGGAGGGTCCTACGAGCAGTACTTC	CASRQGQGGSYEQYF
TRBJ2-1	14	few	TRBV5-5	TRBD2	TGTGCCAGCAGCCCCGGGGGGGGGAGGGATGAGCAGTTCTTC	CASSPGGGRDEQFF
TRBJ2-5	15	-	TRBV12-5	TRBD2	TGTGCTAGTGGTTTGGTAACTAGCGGGGGGGGGTCCCAGTACTTC	CASGLVTSGGGSQYF
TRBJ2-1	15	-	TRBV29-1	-	TGCAGCGTGACGACCCCGCGGAGGAAGTACAATGAGCAGTTCTTC	CSVTTPRRKYNEQFF
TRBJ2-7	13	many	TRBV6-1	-	TGTGCCAGCGCTAATCAGGCTTACCACGAGCAGTACTTC	CASANQAYHEQYF
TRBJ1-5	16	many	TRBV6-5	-	TGTGCCAGCAGTTACAGTGGCAGGGTTTGGAATCAGCCCCAGCATTTT	CASSYSGRVWNQPQHF
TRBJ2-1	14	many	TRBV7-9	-	TGTGCCAGCAGCCCCTCAAATTCCTACAATGAGCAGTTCTTC	CASSPSNSYNEQFF
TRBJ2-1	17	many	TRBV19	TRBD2	TGTGCCAGTAGTCTGAGGCCTAGCGGGGGCCTATACAATGAGCAGTTCTTC	CASSLRPSGGLYNEQFF
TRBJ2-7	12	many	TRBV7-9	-	TGTGCCAGCAGCTTAATACTGAACGAGCAGTACTTC	CASSLILNEQYF
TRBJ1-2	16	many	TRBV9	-	TGTGCCAGCAGCGTAGCCGGAGCCAGGGCAGGTCGGGGCTACACCTTC	CASSVAGARAGRGYTF
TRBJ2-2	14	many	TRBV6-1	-	TGTGCCAGCAGTGAAGTTGGAGGGACCGGGGAGCTGTTTTTT	CASSEVGGTGELFF
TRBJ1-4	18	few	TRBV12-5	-	TGTGCTAGTGGTACCTCGGGACGGATCCGTCGAAGAGGTGAAAAACTGTTTTTT	CASGTSGRIRRRGEKLFF
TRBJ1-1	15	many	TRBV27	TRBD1	TGTGCCAGCAGTTTATGGGGACAGCTGAACACTGAAGCTTTCTTT	CASSLWGQLNTEAFF